This T cell receptor (beta chain) came from a study of beta chain features in type 1 diabetes listed by TCRdb under 2018. A note on the overall study: Mean age, gender distribution, total cell number and subset yield did not differ between patients and healthy donors. A total of 107,917,701 sorted cells were examined across all samples, and RNA yield correlated strongly with the number of cells per subset. The study compared the TCRB repertoires of sorted circulating CD4+ T cell subsets in recently diagnosed type 1 diabetes patients with those in matched healthy donors. Regulatory and stem cell-like memory subsets were obtained from only 8 patients and about 8 healthy donors, while naive and central memory subsets were obtained from all 30 or so donors. What the study reported, not specific to this receptor: Type 1 diabetes patients showed a moderate but significant shortening of TCRB CDR3 length in all four CD4+ subsets. Because small numbers of individuals were included in the HLA sub-analyses, any influence of HLA type on TCRB rearrangement was left unresolved. Because cDNA rather than genomic DNA was sequenced, highly expressing activated cells could have been over-represented, although no difference in activation and CD3 levels was found between groups. Naive, central memory and regulatory TCRB repertoires appeared to be more alike among patients than among healthy donors. PCR might favor shorter templates, but patient and control samples were amplified and corrected together, so any skew would affect both groups equally. At VDJ recombination sites, patients with type 1 diabetes made fewer insertions and deleted more nucleotides, a pattern implying thymic rearrangement abnormalities.

Based on the germline V gene, the CDR1 and CDR2 sequences are MDHEN and SYDVKM. Germline trimming: 7 bases from V, 3 bases from J; junction bases outside gene matches: 11. Taken from cysteine to phenylalanine, the CDR3 has 15 residues. The retained sequence is limited to the CDR3, 45 bases, with the frame set at the first base. Each donor gave one peripheral blood draw, about 110 mL on average, collected into heparinised tubes. Naive, central memory, regulatory and stem cell-like memory CD4+ T cells were sorted on a BD FACSAria II using a panel including CD45RO, CCR7, CD25, CD127, CD95 and CD27. A purity above 98% was achieved for all sorted populations. PBMCs were isolated immediately by Lymphoprep density gradient centrifugation and stained directly without culture. So that batch effects would be minimized, each experiment stained and sorted samples in pairs, pairing one healthy donor with one patient.

This clone was detected a few times. It lacks a known antigen. Per-nucleotide qualities are absent, and no much larger clonotype sits a single base away. The entire amount of isolated RNA was reverse transcribed using the High Capacity cDNA Reverse Transcription Kit, so the sequenced TCRB transcripts were expressed ones. Naive, central memory and regulatory T cell samples underwent deep immunoSEQ sequencing, averaging roughly 3.3 million total reads per sample. After sorted cells were lysed in RLT buffer, RNA was extracted with DNase-treated RNeasy Micro or Mini kits, with the choice depending on cell number. To prevent cross-contamination, every cell subset was processed on its own, while patient and healthy donor samples were processed together. TCRB sequences were amplified from cDNA with the immunoSEQ multiplex PCR, producing 87-bp fragments spanning the CDR3 region. Amplicons were sequenced on the Illumina HiSeq platform. The study's own analysis went as follows. Synthetic template baselines were used to correct PCR bias computationally, reads within Hamming distance 2 were collapsed, and singletons that could not be merged were discarded. Reads were aligned against IMGT to assign V, D and J genes, CDR3 length and insertions or deletions at six rearrangement sites. Clonotype counts were normalized to sorted cell number within each subset before computing true diversity and Gini coefficients with the tcR R package. Repertoire sharing was quantified using the overlap coefficient calculated on TCRB nucleotide sequences. This immuneACCESS table, as held by TCRdb, lists in-frame sequences with V and J called but not all clones. Of the missing ones, under half trace to an unresolved V gene in checked studies; the others have no known cause. V, J and clone size are taken as reported in that table, and D and trimming were inferred from the DNA itself. The sample table contains over 150,000 clones; only one count was recorded for roughly 8% of them. The ten most abundant clones make up less than 0.85% of the sample.

Sequencing was done on a sample of central memory CD4+ T cells from blood. Here the chain combines TRBV28 and TRBJ1-2, and 7 bases in between align with TRBD1. The source is a young man in good health. The nucleotide sequence reads as follows: TGTGCCAGCATGCTACCGGGACAGAAATACTATGGCTACACCTTC. The encoded protein is CASMLPGQKYYGYTF.